This T cell receptor beta chain was captured by sequencing in a study of T cell responses to AZD1222 COVID-19 vaccine. Germline loops: CDR1 SGHTA, CDR2 FQGTGA. The length of the CDR3 is 13 residues. V gave up 2 bases and J gave up 6 bases, with 11 bases separating them. The protocol was immunoSEQ multiplex PCR, while the TCRdb copy is restricted to in-frame clones and leaves out a portion. The data show approximately 73,000 clones, roughly 82% seen once. The input for sequencing was peripheral blood, taken on day 0 of AZD1222 vaccination. This rearrangement joins TRBV7-3 to TRBJ2-7; either TRBD1 or TRBD2 may fit D (5 bases each). The sequence derives from an adult in good health. CDR3 amino acids: CASSLREGAEQYF. The CDR3 coding sequence is TGTGCCAGCAGCTTACGGGAAGGGGCCGAGCAGTACTTC.